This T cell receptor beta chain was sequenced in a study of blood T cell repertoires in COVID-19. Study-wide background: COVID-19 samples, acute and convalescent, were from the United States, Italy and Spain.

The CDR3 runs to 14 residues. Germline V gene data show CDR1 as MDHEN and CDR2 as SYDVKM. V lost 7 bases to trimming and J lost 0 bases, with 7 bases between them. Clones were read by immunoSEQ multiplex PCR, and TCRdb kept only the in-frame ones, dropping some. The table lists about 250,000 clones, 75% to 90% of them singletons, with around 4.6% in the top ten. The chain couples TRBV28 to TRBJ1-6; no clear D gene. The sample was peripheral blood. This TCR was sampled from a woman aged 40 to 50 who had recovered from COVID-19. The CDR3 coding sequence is TGTGCCAGCACCCTAAGCTCCTATAATTCACCCCTCCACTTT. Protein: CASTLSSYNSPLHF.